This T cell receptor (beta chain) was documented in a study of regulatory and conventional T cells in RAG deficiency. Conventional CD4+ T cells were sorted from blood as CD25-low CD127-high cells. The method was immunoSEQ multiplex PCR; TCRdb's version includes in-frame clones alone and lacks a portion of them. The table includes about 46,000 clones, 75% to 90% detected once. Findings and limits, study-wide: Omenn patients showed >80% Treg-Tconv overlap and shorter CDR3 lengths. Shannon entropy was markedly lower and Simpson indices higher in RAG-deficient patients than control T-cell subsets. Compared with controls, unique Treg TCR beta sequences dropped around 110-fold in Omenn syndrome and CID/AS.

This clone was picked up one time. Its cognate antigen is unknown. The same data also contributed to another study, on regulatory T cells. As that study records: Amplification used 52 TRBV primers and 13 TRBJ primers.

This TCR was recovered from a human donor in good health. The sample comprised CD4+ effector T cells sorted from blood.

The CDR3 DNA follows: TGCGCCAGCAGCCTGGGACAGGGGGATGAGCAGTTCTTC. It is translated as CASSLGQGDEQFF. The rearrangement joins TRBV5-1 to TRBJ2-1; 11 bases are shared with TRBD1. The CDR3 is 13 amino acids. The germline V gene has CDR1 SGHRS and CDR2 YFSETQ. The J segment lost 8 bases and the V segment lost 4 bases, leaving 2 bases of the junction unmatched.